The 19 T cell receptor beta chains reported below all come from one sample, sequenced in a study of blood T cell repertoires in COVID-19. The protocol was immunoSEQ multiplex PCR, while the TCRdb copy is restricted to in-frame clones and leaves out a portion. The sample contains about 250,000 clones, 85% of which appear only once. Material for sequencing was PBMCs or T cells enriched from blood (not recorded which). The receptors derive from a woman in her fifties or sixties with acute COVID-19.

This clone was detected only once. The rearrangement uses TRBV7-9 and TRBJ1-3; D might be TRBD1 (6 bases). Germline CDR1 SEHNR, CDR2 FQNEAQ (reference sequence). The CDR3 runs to 16 residues. V gave up 4 bases and J gave up 0 bases, with 13 bases separating them. The CDR3 is CASSSLQGYSGNTIYF. Written as DNA, the CDR3 is TGTGCCAGCAGCTCCCTACAGGGCTACTCTGGAAACACCATATATTTT.

This chain uses TRBV3-1 (or the pseudogene TRBV3-2) with TRBJ1-4; no reliable D call. This CDR3 has 13 amino acids. The V end lost 5 bases, the J end lost 7 bases, and 11 bases lay between the germline ends. Germline CDR1 and CDR2: LGHDT and YNNKEL (reference sequence). CDR3: CASSGRETEKLFF. DNA of the CDR3: TGTGCCAGCAGCGGACGGGAGACTGAAAAACTGTTTTTT.

V gene TRBV30 combines with J gene TRBJ1-1, with a weak D call TRBD1 (6 bases). Germline V gene data show CDR1 as GTSNPN and CDR2 as SVGIG (reference sequence). The CDR3 has 15 amino acids. The germline V and J ends were trimmed by 1 base and 6 bases, with 18 bases remaining between them. The CDR3 loop is CAWSAGTPGAAEAFF. The CDR3 region has the DNA TGTGCCTGGAGTGCCGGGACACCCGGGGCGGCTGAAGCTTTCTTT.

The CDR3: CSVDAGAPGNTIYF. The CDR3 nucleotides read TGCAGCGTTGATGCAGGGGCGCCCGGAAACACCATATATTTT. The V call is TRBV29-1, the J call TRBJ1-3, with D perhaps TRBD1 (6 bases). Germline assignment: CDR1 SQVTM and CDR2 ANQGSEA. This CDR3 region has 14 residues. V lost 3 bases, J lost 4 bases, and 13 bases lay in between.

J is TRBJ2-1 and V is TRBV7-9; tentative D call: TRBD2 (5 bases). The CDR3 runs to 15 residues. Germline assignment: CDR1 SEHNR and CDR2 FQNEAQ (reference sequence). V was shortened by 4 bases and J by 7 bases, with 17 bases between the two germline ends. The CDR3, as DNA: TGTGCCAGCAGCTCAGACATGGTGTGGAGGAATGAGCAGTTCTTC. Protein: CASSSDMVWRNEQFF. The complete variable domain, with remaining parts taken from reference TRBV7-9 and TRBJ2-1, reads DTGVSQNPRHKITKRGQNVTFRCDPISEHNRLYWYRQTLGQGPEFLTYFQNEAQLEKSRLLSDRFSAERPKGSFSTLEIQRTEQGDSAMYLCASSSDMVWRNEQFFGPGTRLTVL.

V is TRBV6-2 or TRBV6-3 and J is TRBJ2-5, with a possible D match to TRBD1 (6 bases). The CDR3 totals 14 residues. V lost 2 bases and J 5 bases, leaving 12 bases between the germline ends. CDR1 MNHEY and CDR2 SVGEGT come from the germline V gene. DNA for the CDR3: TGTGCCAGCAGTTACCAAGGCAGGGGTGAGACCCAGTACTTC. It codes for CASSYQGRGETQYF.

This clone has more than one count but fewer than ten. The gene calls are TRBV7-3 and TRBJ1-2, with 11 bases matching TRBD1. The CDR3 sequence is 14 residues long. Germline CDR1 and CDR2: SGHTA and FQGTGA. Unmatched junction bases numbered 1, after V lost 5 bases and J lost 2 bases. The CDR3, as DNA: TGTGCCAGCAGCGGGGACAGGGGGAACTATGGCTACACCTTC. It yields the protein CASSGDRGNYGYTF.

The chain carries TRBV2 and TRBJ1-1; the D is unclear. The CDR3 sequence is 12 residues long. The germline V gene has CDR1 SNHLY and CDR2 FYNNEI. Trimming pared 6 bases from V and 2 bases from J, leaving 7 bases between. The CDR3 DNA sequence: TGTGCCAGCAGAAATTATAACACTGAAGCTTTCTTT. Residues: CASRNYNTEAFF.

This chain joins TRBV24-1 and TRBJ1-2, with a possible D match to TRBD1 (5 bases). In germline, CDR1 is KGHDR, CDR2 SFDVKD. CDR3 size: 16 residues. V lost 11 bases and J 3 bases, leaving 24 bases between the germline ends. CDR3 nucleotide sequence: TGTGCCATGGGGGGTGGGACGGACAAGAATTACTATGGCTACACCTTC. Translation: CAMGGGTDKNYYGYTF.

V usage is TRBV5-5 and J usage is TRBJ2-1; 9 nucleotides line up with TRBD1. The germline gives CDR1 SGHKS, CDR2 YYEKEE (reference sequence). Trimming cost V 4 bases and J 7 bases; bases outside gene matches: 3. The CDR3 extends over 13 amino acids. In DNA, the CDR3 is TGTGCCAGCAGCGTCGGGACAGGGAATGAGCAGTTCTTC. This encodes CASSVGTGNEQFF.

This chain connects TRBV7-3 to TRBJ1-2, with 7 bases identical to TRBD1. V lost 6 bases and J lost 7; bases outside the gene matches: 14. CDR3 size: 15 residues. Germline-derived CDR1 and CDR2 are SGHTA and FQGTGA. The CDR3 loop is CASRPGTVAATGYTF. The CDR3 DNA reads as TGTGCCAGCAGGCCCGGGACAGTAGCCGCCACTGGCTACACCTTC. Combining the CDR3 with reference TRBV7-3 and TRBJ1-2 gives the whole variable domain GAGVSQTPSNKVTEKGKYVELRCDPISGHTALYWYRQSLGQGPEFLIYFQGTGAADDSGLPNDRFFAVRPEGSVSTLKIQRTERGDSAVYLCASRPGTVAATGYTFGSGTRLTVV.

This chain joins TRBV9 and TRBJ1-2; 10 positions agree with TRBD1. Germline CDR1 reads SGDLS; CDR2 reads YYNGEE. CDR3 length equals 15 residues. J gave up 8 bases and V 6 bases, and 13 bases lay outside the gene matches. The CDR3 loop is CASTLTGTGVEGYTF. In nucleotides, the CDR3 is TGTGCCAGCACCTTAACGGGGACAGGGGTAGAGGGCTACACCTTC.

This clone was detected only a few times. This chain joins TRBV30 and TRBJ2-7, with TRBD1 matching over 11 bases. The CDR3 is made up of 13 amino acids. Per germline, CDR1 GTSNPN and CDR2 SVGIG (reference sequence). J was trimmed by 5 bases and V by 7 bases; bases with no gene match: 7. CDR3 sequence: CASRDRGNHEQYF. CDR3 in DNA: TGTGCCTCAAGGGACAGGGGGAACCACGAGCAGTACTTC. The full variable domain, completed using reference TRBV30 and TRBJ2-7, is SQTIHQWPATLVQPVGSPLSLECTVEGTSNPNLYWYRQAAGRGLQLLFYSVGIGQISSEVPQNLSASRPQDRQFILSSKKLLLSDSGFYLCASRDRGNHEQYFGPGTRLTVT.

The rearrangement links TRBV5-1 to TRBJ1-2; the D is unclear. Trimming removed 4 bases at V and 8 bases at J, with 15 bases between. Per germline, CDR1 SGHRS and CDR2 YFSETQ. This CDR3 is 13 amino acids long. CDR3 sequence (DNA): TGCGCCAGCAGCCCCGAGAGCCTGAGGGGCTACACCTTC. Translation gives CASSPESLRGYTF.

The V gene is TRBV7-2, the J gene TRBJ1-4; the D gene is possibly TRBD1 (5 bases). The CDR3 is made up of 15 amino acids. The V end lost 5 bases, the J end lost 11 bases, and 21 bases lay between the germline ends. Germline assignment: CDR1 SGHTA and CDR2 FQGNSA. CDR3 region: CASSPPPGKGGKLFF. CDR3 in DNA: TGTGCCAGCAGCCCCCCCCCAGGGAAGGGAGGTAAACTGTTTTTT.

The chain is built from TRBV5-1 and TRBJ1-2, with D perhaps matching TRBD1 (5 bases). CDR1 and CDR2 (germline): SGHRS, YFSETQ. The CDR3 spans 15 residues. V lost 0 bases, J lost 3 bases, and 12 bases lay in between. CDR3 region: CASSLARQNHYGYTF. The CDR3 DNA reads as TGCGCCAGCAGCTTGGCCCGACAGAATCACTATGGCTACACCTTC.

V is TRBV7-2 and J is TRBJ2-3; 10 bases are a match to TRBD2. V lost 1 base, J lost 2 bases, and 6 bases stayed unmatched. Germline values: CDR1 SGHTA, CDR2 FQGNSA. The CDR3 has 17 amino acids. CDR3 loop: CASSLGAGGPSTDTQYF. The CDR3 DNA is TGTGCCAGCAGCTTAGGAGCGGGGGGGCCCTCCACAGATACGCAGTATTTT.

V usage is TRBV12-5 and J usage is TRBJ2-3; D not resolved. The V end lost 1 base, the J end lost 0 bases, and 8 bases lay between the germline ends. Looked up from germline, CDR1 is LGHNT and CDR2 is FRNRAP. There are 15 residues in the CDR3. CDR3 loop: CASGLGVGSTDTQYF. For the CDR3, the DNA is TGTGCTAGTGGTTTGGGGGTCGGGAGCACAGATACGCAGTATTTT.

The chain has TRBV9 and TRBJ1-2, with 10 bases identical to TRBD1. CDR3 length: 15 amino acids. Looked up from germline, CDR1 is SGDLS and CDR2 is YYNGEE. With V trimmed by 0 bases and J by 7 bases, 6 bases remained unmatched. The CDR3 DNA reads as TGTGCCAGCAGCGTAGGGACAGGGGGGACTCGTGGCTACACCTTC. It translates to CASSVGTGGTRGYTF.